These 27 T cell receptor beta chains came from one sample sequenced in a study of T cells in Graves' hyperthyroidism and ophthalmopathy. From RNA transcripts, TCR beta CDR3 regions were amplified. The HTBI primer set was used in a first-round RT-PCR of the TCR CDR3. Each CDR3 protein is one row after TCRdb ran MiXCR on the multiplex PCR reads. The sample has approximately 430,000 distinct CDR3 sequences; 15% to 19% are singletons. What was sequenced was blood. Receptors originate from a woman aged 18-29 years with Graves' hyperthyroidism.

V usage is TRBV5-1 and J usage is TRBJ2-3, with D possibly being TRBD1 (6 bases). Trimming pared 7 bases from V and 1 base from J, leaving 19 bases between. CDR1 is SGHRS and CDR2 is YFSETQ in the germline V gene. The CDR3 loop spans 16 amino acids. The CDR3 nucleotides are TGCGCCAGCTCGCCCTCCTCTTCAGGGGGCACAGATACGCAGTATTTT. It translates to CASSPSSSGGTDTQYF.

There are many counts of this clonotype. The chain uses TRBV7-7 and TRBJ2-2; 7 nucleotides align to TRBD2. The V gene's germline CDR1 is SSHAT and CDR2 FNYEAQ (reference sequence). This CDR3 has 14 amino acids. The CDR3 DNA follows: TGTGCTAGCCGGCCTAGCGGTAACACCGGGGAGCTGTTTTTT. It encodes CASRPSGNTGELFF. Supplemented by reference TRBV7-7 and TRBJ2-2, the full variable domain reads GAGVSQSPRYKVTKRGQDVTLRCDPISSHATLYWYQQALGQGPEFLTYFNYEAQPDKSGLPSDRFSAERPEGSISTLTIQRTEQRDSAMYRCASRPSGNTGELFFGEGSRLTVL.

This clonotype showed up just a few times. The chain is built from TRBV19 and TRBJ1-4, with D possibly matching TRBD1 (5 bases). This CDR3 has 13 amino acids. Between the trimmed V and J ends, which lost 3 bases and 8 bases, there was a span of 10 bases. Germline CDR1 and CDR2: LNHDA and SQIVND (reference sequence). The CDR3 coding sequence is TGTGCCAGTAGTATTCATACAGGCGAAAAACTGTTTTTT. Its protein is CASSIHTGEKLFF. The full variable domain, completed using reference TRBV19 and TRBJ1-4, is DGGITQSPKYLFRKEGQNVTLSCEQNLNHDAMYWYRQDPGQGLRLIYYSQIVNDFQKGDIAEGYSVSREKKESFPLTVTSAQKNPTAFYLCASSIHTGEKLFFGSGTQLSVL.

About this clonotype itself: At one of its ends the junction is not consistent with the germline gene, which may arise from a read error. V and J are TRBV24-1 and TRBJ2-1, with 7 bases identical to TRBD1. The CDR3 runs to 14 residues. Germline loops: CDR1 KGHDR, CDR2 SFDVKD. The chain's CDR3 is CATSGDSSYDEQFF. CDR3 DNA: TGTGCCACCAGCGGGGACAGCTCCTACGATGAGCAGTTCTTC.

CDR3 in amino acids: CASSLYARTPTDTQYF. The CDR3 bases are TGTGCCAGTAGTTTATATGCCAGGACTCCCACAGATACGCAGTATTTT. This chain uses TRBV19 with TRBJ2-3; tentative D call: TRBD2 (5 bases). Germline CDR1 is LNHDA and CDR2 is SQIVND (reference sequence). V was clipped by 5 bases and J by 2 bases, with 17 bases between them. The CDR3 covers 16 residues.

This clonotype was seen at least ten times. V is TRBV7-6 and J is TRBJ2-7, with TRBD1 as a possible D gene (6 bases). The CDR3 spans 13 residues. CDR1 and CDR2 (germline): SGHVS, FNYEAQ. V lost 5 bases, J lost 5 bases, and 13 bases lay in between. In nucleotides, the CDR3 is TGTGCCAGCAGCCTCGGACAGCTCGACGAGCAGTACTTC. This sequence encodes CASSLGQLDEQYF.

The chain couples TRBV12-3 or TRBV12-4 to TRBJ1-1; TRBD1 agrees at 7 bases. V shed 5 bases and J 9 bases; nucleotides not matched to a gene: 9. This CDR3 comprises 13 residues. As DNA, the CDR3 is TGTGCCAGCAGTGAACTCGGGACAGCCAAAGCTTTCTTT. Encoded protein: CASSELGTAKAFF.

This clonotype was seen a handful of times. V and J are TRBV7-9 and TRBJ2-3; D ambiguous. The CDR3 runs 15 residues. V was trimmed by 4 bases and J by 2 bases, leaving 13 bases between them. Germline V gives CDR1 SEHNR, CDR2 FQNEAQ (reference sequence). CDR3 DNA: TGTGCCAGCAGCTCCAAACAGAGGTACACAGATACGCAGTATTTT. Protein sequence: CASSSKQRYTDTQYF.

This clonotype was detected many times. CDR3 nucleotide sequence: TGTGCCACCACGACCGGGGCAGAGACTAGCACAGATACGCAGTATTTT. This sequence encodes CATTTGAETSTDTQYF. The V gene is TRBV10-3, the J gene TRBJ2-3, with D perhaps being TRBD1 or TRBD2 (5 bases each). The CDR3 spans 16 residues. The ends were cut back, 10 bases at V and 0 bases at J, with 20 bases in the middle. Germline lookup yields CDR1 ENHRY and CDR2 SYGVKD.

A few counts support this clonotype. This chain joins TRBV2 and TRBJ2-1; D perhaps matches TRBD1 (5 bases). V was pared by 4 bases and J by 3 bases, with 13 bases between. CDR1 and CDR2 from the germline V gene are SNHLY and FYNNEI. This CDR3 region has 15 residues. DNA of the CDR3: TGTGCCAGCAGTGGGAGTCAGGGTATCTACAATGAGCAGTTCTTC. Amino acid sequence: CASSGSQGIYNEQFF.

Regarding this clonotype: Its ends do not fully match the called genes, so a read error is possible. The CDR3 region is CARSGSGSSYNEQFF. The CDR3 DNA is TGTGCCAGAAGCGGAAGCGGGAGCTCCTACAATGAGCAGTTCTTC. The chain is built from TRBV9 and TRBJ2-1, with TRBD2 matching over 8 bases. Germline values: CDR1 SGDLS, CDR2 YYNGEE. CDR3 size: 15 residues.

The chain joins TRBV9 to TRBJ2-7; D possibly uses TRBD1 or TRBD2 (5 bases each). This CDR3 contains 15 residues. CDR1 is SGDLS and CDR2 is YYNGEE in the germline V gene. The ends were cut back, 2 bases at V and 2 bases at J, with 14 bases in the middle. The DNA of the CDR3 is TGTGCCAGCAGCGTGGGGACCTCCCATACCTACGAGCAGTACTTC. Residues: CASSVGTSHTYEQYF.

The chain couples TRBV19 to TRBJ2-1; D call uncertain. The germline V gene encodes CDR1 LNHDA and CDR2 SQIVND (reference sequence). V was shortened by 5 bases and J by 2 bases, with 10 bases between the two germline ends. The CDR3 sequence is 14 residues long. The CDR3 reads CASSPSLAYNEQFF. DNA of the CDR3: TGTGCCAGTAGTCCCAGTTTGGCCTACAATGAGCAGTTCTTC.

There are many counts of this clonotype. The chain employs TRBV6-2 or TRBV6-3 and TRBJ2-4; 7 nucleotides align to TRBD2. The CDR3 totals 17 residues. Germline V gene data show CDR1 as MNHEY and CDR2 as SVGEGT. Losses at the gene ends were 3 bases for V and 3 bases for J; bases not matched to a gene: 11. The CDR3 DNA reads as TGTGCCAGCAGTTATGGTAGCGGGTCCCCACACAAAAACATTCAGTACTTC. This codes for CASSYGSGSPHKNIQYF.

This clonotype was detected a few times. A much larger clone differs by one base, so this may be a read error. The chain combines TRBV12-5 with TRBJ2-2; D possibly uses TRBD1 or TRBD2 (6 bases each). CDR3 length equals 17 residues. The germline CDR1 and CDR2 sequences are LGHNT and FRNRAP. Here the CDR3 reads CASGFITGRRYTGELSF. The CDR3 DNA follows: TGTGCTAGTGGCTTCATTACAGGGAGGAGGTACACCGGGGAGCTGTCTTTT.

This clonotype was detected only a few times. The rearrangement uses TRBV24-1 and TRBJ1-2; D is undetermined. The CDR3 is made up of 14 amino acids. Trimming shortened V by 5 bases and J by 6 bases, and 15 bases separated the two germline ends. The germline CDR1 and CDR2 sequences are KGHDR and SFDVKD. The DNA for the CDR3 is TGTGCCACCAGTGGGGCCGTCCCAGGAGATGGCTACACCTTC. Translating gives CATSGAVPGDGYTF.

As DNA, the CDR3 is TGTGCCAGCAGCCCGGGACAGTTTTATATAAACACTGAAGCTTTCTTT. The encoded protein is CASSPGQFYINTEAFF. The chain has TRBV9 and TRBJ1-1; 7 bases fit TRBD1. The CDR3 is made up of 16 amino acids. The trim removed 4 bases at V and 2 bases at J, leaving 11 bases unmatched. The germline CDR1 and CDR2 sequences are SGDLS and YYNGEE.

The V and J genes are TRBV27 and TRBJ2-1; 9 positions agree with TRBD2. J lost 8 bases, V lost 2 bases, and 7 bases had no gene match. This CDR3 contains 15 residues. CDR1 and CDR2 from the germline V gene are MNHEY and SMNVEV (reference sequence). The CDR3 sequence: CASSLPTSGRDEQFF. The CDR3 nucleotides are TGTGCCAGCAGTTTACCGACTAGCGGAAGGGATGAGCAGTTCTTC.

In its sample, this clonotype was seen many times. V usage is TRBV6-6 and J usage is TRBJ2-7; 9 nucleotides line up with TRBD2. The CDR3 extends over 15 amino acids. V shed 2 bases, J shed 4 bases, and the junction held 6 bases outside the gene matches. CDR1 and CDR2 (germline): MNHNY, SVGAGI (reference sequence). CDR3 loop: CASSYGSGSKYEQYF. In nucleotides, the CDR3 is TGTGCCAGCAGTTACGGTAGCGGGAGTAAGTACGAGCAGTACTTC.

This clonotype was seen many times. The gene calls are TRBV20-1 and TRBJ2-5; 9 bases match TRBD2. The germline V gene encodes CDR1 DFQATT and CDR2 SNEGSKA (reference sequence). The ends lost 7 bases at V and 3 bases at J; junction bases unmatched: 9. The CDR3 is 14 amino acids. The CDR3 region has the DNA TGCAGTGGGGCCAGCGGGGGGCCTAAAGAGACCCAGTACTTC. This encodes CSGASGGPKETQYF.

This clonotype was observed a handful of times. The chain employs TRBV9 and TRBJ2-5; tentative D call: TRBD2 (6 bases). V shed 3 bases and J shed 2 bases, with 17 bases lying between them. The CDR3 runs to 16 residues. Germline-derived CDR1 and CDR2 are SGDLS and YYNGEE. The CDR3, as DNA: TGTGCCAGCAGCGGGGGAATCCGGGGAGGACAAGAGACCCAGTACTTC. It codes for CASSGGIRGGQETQYF.

The V gene is TRBV19, the J gene TRBJ1-2; 9 nucleotides agree with TRBD1. The CDR3 length is 16 residues. Germline CDR1 is LNHDA and CDR2 is SQIVND (reference sequence). V was clipped by 4 bases and J by 3 bases; unmatched bases: 9. As DNA, the CDR3 is TGTGCCAGTAGTACGGGGACAGGGCCGTTACACTATGGCTACACCTTC. This encodes CASSTGTGPLHYGYTF. The variable domain in full, with the rest retrieved from reference TRBV19 and TRBJ1-2, is DGGITQSPKYLFRKEGQNVTLSCEQNLNHDAMYWYRQDPGQGLRLIYYSQIVNDFQKGDIAEGYSVSREKKESFPLTVTSAQKNPTAFYLCASSTGTGPLHYGYTFGSGTRLTVV.

In its sample, this clonotype was seen many times. This chain uses TRBV6-1 with TRBJ1-4, with D possibly being TRBD1 (5 bases). Germline CDR1 MNHNS, CDR2 SASEGT. CDR3 length: 16 residues. Trimming left V 5 bases short and J 5 bases short, with 18 bases between. CDR3 in DNA: TGTGCCAGCAGTTTGTTCGGGGGACTGAGAAATGAAAAACTGTTTTTT. Its protein product is CASSLFGGLRNEKLFF.

The sample holds many counts of this clonotype. The V and J genes are TRBV7-6 and TRBJ2-1; 7 bases fit TRBD2. The CDR3 sequence is 14 residues long. Trimming removed 1 base from V and 11 bases from J; junction bases left unmatched: 8. Germline lookup yields CDR1 SGHVS and CDR2 FNYEAQ. The CDR3 nucleotides are TGTGCCAGCAGCTTAGAGGGCGGGGGAGGTCAGCAGTTCTTC. This codes for CASSLEGGGGQQFF.

This clonotype was counted ten times or more. This chain joins TRBV5-1 and TRBJ2-7; 11 bases are shared with TRBD1. V lost 2 bases to trimming and J lost 2 bases; unmatched junction nucleotides: 6. Germline V gives CDR1 SGHRS, CDR2 YFSETQ. This CDR3 comprises 16 residues. This CDR3 reads CASSFLAGQGAYEQYF. CDR3 DNA: TGCGCCAGCAGCTTTCTTGCGGGACAGGGGGCCTACGAGCAGTACTTC.

In this sample, this clonotype turned up a few times. The chain recombines TRBV9 with TRBJ2-3, with D unresolved. This CDR3 contains 16 residues. Germline V gives CDR1 SGDLS, CDR2 YYNGEE. Trimming took off 0 bases at V and 0 bases at J, with 11 bases between the two ends. The CDR3 here is CASSVGVGKSTDTQYF. CDR3 nucleotides: TGTGCCAGCAGCGTAGGGGTAGGTAAGAGCACAGATACGCAGTATTTT.

This rearrangement joins TRBV3-1 to TRBJ2-5, with 8 bases lining up with TRBD2. J lost 7 bases, V lost 0 bases, and 4 bases had no gene match. The CDR3 is made up of 14 amino acids. The germline V gene has CDR1 LGHDT and CDR2 YNNKEL (reference sequence). This CDR3 reads CASSQEGAGGTQYF. In nucleotides, the CDR3 is TGTGCCAGCAGCCAAGAGGGGGCGGGGGGGACCCAGTACTTC.